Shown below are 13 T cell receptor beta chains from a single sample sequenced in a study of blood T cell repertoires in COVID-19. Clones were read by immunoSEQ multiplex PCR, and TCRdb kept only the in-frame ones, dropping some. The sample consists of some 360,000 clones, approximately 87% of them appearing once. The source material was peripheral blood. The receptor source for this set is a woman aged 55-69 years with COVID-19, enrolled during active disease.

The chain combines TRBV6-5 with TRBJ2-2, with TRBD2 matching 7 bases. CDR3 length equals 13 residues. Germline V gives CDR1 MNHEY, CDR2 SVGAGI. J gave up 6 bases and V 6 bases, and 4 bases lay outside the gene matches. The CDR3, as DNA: TGTGCCAGCAGAACTAGCGTCGCCGGGGAGCTGTTTTTT. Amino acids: CASRTSVAGELFF.

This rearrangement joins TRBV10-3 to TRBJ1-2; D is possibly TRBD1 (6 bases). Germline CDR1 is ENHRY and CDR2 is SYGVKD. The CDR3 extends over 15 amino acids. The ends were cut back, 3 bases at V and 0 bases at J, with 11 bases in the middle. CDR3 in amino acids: CAISEATGANYGYTF. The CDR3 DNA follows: TGTGCCATCAGTGAAGCGACAGGAGCTAACTATGGCTACACCTTC.

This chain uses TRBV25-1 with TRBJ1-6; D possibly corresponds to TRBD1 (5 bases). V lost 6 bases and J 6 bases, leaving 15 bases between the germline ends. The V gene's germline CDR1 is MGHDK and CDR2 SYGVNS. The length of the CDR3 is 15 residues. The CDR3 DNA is TGTGCCAGCAGGGCCTCGGGGGGTACTAATTCACCCCTCCACTTT. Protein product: CASRASGGTNSPLHF.

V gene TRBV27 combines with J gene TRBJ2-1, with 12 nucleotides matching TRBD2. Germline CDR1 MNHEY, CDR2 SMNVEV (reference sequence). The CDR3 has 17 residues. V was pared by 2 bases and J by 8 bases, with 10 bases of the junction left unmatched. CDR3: CASSLKASGGASHEQFF. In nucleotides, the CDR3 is TGTGCCAGCAGTTTAAAGGCTAGCGGGGGGGCTAGTCATGAGCAGTTCTTC.

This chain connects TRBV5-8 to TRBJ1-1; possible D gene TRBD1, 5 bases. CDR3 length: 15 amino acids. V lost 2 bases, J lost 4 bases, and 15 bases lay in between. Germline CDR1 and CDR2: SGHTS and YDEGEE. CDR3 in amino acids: CASSFGTLEGTEAFF. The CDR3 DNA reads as TGTGCCAGCAGCTTCGGGACTCTCGAGGGCACTGAAGCTTTCTTT.

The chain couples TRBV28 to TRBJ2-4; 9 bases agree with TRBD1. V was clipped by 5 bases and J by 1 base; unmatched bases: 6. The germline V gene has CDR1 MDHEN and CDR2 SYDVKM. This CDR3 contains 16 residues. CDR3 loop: CASSPMTGGAKNIQYF. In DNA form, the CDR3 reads TGTGCCAGCAGTCCAATGACAGGGGGTGCCAAAAACATTCAGTACTTC.

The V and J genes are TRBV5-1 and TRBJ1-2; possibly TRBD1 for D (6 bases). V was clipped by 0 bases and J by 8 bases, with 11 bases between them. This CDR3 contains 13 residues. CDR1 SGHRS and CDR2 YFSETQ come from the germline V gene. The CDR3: CASSLATGQGYTF. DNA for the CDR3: TGCGCCAGCAGCTTGGCAACAGGGCAGGGCTACACCTTC.

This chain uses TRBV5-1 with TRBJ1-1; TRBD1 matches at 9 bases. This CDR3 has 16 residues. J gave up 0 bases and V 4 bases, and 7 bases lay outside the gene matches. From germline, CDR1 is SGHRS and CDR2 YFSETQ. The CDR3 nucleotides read TGCGCCAGCAGCGCAGGACAGGGGACAATGAACACTGAAGCTTTCTTT. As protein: CASSAGQGTMNTEAFF. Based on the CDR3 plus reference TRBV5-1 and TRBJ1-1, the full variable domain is KAGVTQTPRYLIKTRGQQVTLSCSPISGHRSVSWYQQTPGQGLQFLFEYFSETQRNKGNFPGRFSGRQFSNSRSEMNVSTLELGDSALYLCASSAGQGTMNTEAFFGQGTRLTVV.

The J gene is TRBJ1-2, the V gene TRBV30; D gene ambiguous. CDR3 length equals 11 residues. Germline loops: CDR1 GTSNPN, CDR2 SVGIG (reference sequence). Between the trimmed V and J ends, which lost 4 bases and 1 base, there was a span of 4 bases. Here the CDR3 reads CAWNSNYGYTF. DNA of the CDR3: TGTGCCTGGAACAGTAACTATGGCTACACCTTC.

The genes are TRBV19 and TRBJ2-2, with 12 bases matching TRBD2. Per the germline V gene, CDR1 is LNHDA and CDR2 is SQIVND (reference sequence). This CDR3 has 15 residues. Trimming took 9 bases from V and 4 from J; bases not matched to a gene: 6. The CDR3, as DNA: TGTGCCAGCCAGACTAGCGGGGGACGCACCGGGGAGCTGTTTTTT. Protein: CASQTSGGRTGELFF.

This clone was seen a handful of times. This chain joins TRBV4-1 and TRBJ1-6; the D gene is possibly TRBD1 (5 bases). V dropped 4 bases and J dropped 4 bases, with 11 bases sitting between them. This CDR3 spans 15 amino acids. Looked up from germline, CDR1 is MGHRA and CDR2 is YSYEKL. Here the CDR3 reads CASSPETVYNSPLHF. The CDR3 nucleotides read TGCGCCAGCAGCCCCGAGACAGTTTATAATTCACCCCTCCACTTT.

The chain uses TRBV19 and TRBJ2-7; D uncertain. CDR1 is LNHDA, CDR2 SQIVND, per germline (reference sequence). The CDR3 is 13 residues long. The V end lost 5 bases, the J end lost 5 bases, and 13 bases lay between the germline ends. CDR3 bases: TGTGCCAGTAGTCCCGCAGTCAGGCACGAGCAGTACTTC. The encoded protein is CASSPAVRHEQYF. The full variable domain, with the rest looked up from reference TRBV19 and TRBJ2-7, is DGGITQSPKYLFRKEGQNVTLSCEQNLNHDAMYWYRQDPGQGLRLIYYSQIVNDFQKGDIAEGYSVSREKKESFPLTVTSAQKNPTAFYLCASSPAVRHEQYFGPGTRLTVT.

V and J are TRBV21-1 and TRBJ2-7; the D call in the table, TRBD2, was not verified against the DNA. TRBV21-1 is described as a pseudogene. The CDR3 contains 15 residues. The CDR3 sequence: CASSKSGGVVGEQYF. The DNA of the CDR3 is TGTGCCAGCAGCAAATCGGGAGGGGTCGTCGGCGAGCAGTACTTC.